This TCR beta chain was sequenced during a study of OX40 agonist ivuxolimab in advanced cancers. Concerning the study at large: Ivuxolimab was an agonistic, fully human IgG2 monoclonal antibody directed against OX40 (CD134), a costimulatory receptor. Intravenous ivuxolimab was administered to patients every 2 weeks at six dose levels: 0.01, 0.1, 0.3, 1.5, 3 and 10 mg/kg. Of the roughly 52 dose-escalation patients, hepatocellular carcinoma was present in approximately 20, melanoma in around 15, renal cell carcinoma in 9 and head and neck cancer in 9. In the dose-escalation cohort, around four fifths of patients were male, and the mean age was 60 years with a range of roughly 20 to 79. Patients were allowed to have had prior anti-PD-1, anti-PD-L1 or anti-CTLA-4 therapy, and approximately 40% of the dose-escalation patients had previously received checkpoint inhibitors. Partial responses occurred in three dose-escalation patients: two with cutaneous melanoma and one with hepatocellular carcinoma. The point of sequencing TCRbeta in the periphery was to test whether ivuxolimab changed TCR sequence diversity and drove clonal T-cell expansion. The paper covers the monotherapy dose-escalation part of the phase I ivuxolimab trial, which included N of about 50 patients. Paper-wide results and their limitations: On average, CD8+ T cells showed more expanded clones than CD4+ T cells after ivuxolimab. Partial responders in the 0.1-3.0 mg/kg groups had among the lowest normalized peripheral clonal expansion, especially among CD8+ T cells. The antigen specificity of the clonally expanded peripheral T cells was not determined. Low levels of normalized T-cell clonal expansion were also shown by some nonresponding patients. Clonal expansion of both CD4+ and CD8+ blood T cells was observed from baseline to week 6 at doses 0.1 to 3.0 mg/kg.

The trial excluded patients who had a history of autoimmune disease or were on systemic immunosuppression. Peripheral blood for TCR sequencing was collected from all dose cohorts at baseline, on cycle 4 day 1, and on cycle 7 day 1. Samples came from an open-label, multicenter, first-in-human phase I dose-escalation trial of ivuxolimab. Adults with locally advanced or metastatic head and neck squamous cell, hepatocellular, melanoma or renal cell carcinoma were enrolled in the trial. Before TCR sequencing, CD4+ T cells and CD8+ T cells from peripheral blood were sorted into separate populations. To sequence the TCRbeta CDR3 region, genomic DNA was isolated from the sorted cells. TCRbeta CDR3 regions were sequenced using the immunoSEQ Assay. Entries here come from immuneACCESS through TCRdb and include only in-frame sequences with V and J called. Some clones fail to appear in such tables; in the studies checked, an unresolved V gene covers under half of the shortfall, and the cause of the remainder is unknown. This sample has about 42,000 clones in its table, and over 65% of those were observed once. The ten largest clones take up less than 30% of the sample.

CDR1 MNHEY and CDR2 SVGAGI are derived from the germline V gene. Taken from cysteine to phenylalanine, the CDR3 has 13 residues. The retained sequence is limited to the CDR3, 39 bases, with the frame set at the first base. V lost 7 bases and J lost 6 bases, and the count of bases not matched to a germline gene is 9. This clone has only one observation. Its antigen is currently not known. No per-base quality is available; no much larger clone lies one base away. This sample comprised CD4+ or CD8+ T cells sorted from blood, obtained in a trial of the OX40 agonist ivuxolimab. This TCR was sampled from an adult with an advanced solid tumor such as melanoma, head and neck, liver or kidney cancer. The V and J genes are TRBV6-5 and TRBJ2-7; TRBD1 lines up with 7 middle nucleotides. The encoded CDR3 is CASTETGSGEQYF. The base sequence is TGTGCCAGCACCGAGACAGGGAGTGGCGAGCAGTACTTC.